This T cell receptor beta chain stems from a study of OX40 agonist ivuxolimab in advanced cancers. Notes on the research overall: The costimulatory receptor OX40 (CD134) was targeted by ivuxolimab, a fully human IgG2 agonistic monoclonal antibody. Intravenous ivuxolimab was administered to patients every 2 weeks at six dose levels: 0.01, 0.1, 0.3, 1.5, 3 and 10 mg/kg. Of the 50 to 55 patients in dose escalation, about 20 had hepatocellular carcinoma, about 15 had melanoma, 9 had renal cell carcinoma and 9 had head and neck cancer. The dose-escalation cohort was approximately 83% male with a mean age of about 60 years, ranging from about 23 to 85. Patients were allowed to have had prior anti-PD-1, anti-PD-L1 or anti-CTLA-4 therapy, and roughly 40% of the dose-escalation patients had been treated with checkpoint inhibitors. Partial responses occurred in three dose-escalation patients, of whom one had hepatocellular carcinoma and two had cutaneous melanoma. The purpose of peripheral TCRbeta sequencing was to test whether ivuxolimab changed TCR sequence diversity and led to clonal T-cell expansion. The paper reports the monotherapy dose-escalation portion (N ≈ 50 patients) of the phase I ivuxolimab trial.

For sequencing of the TCRbeta CDR3 region, genomic DNA was extracted from the sorted cells. The immunoSEQ Assay was used to sequence the TCRbeta CDR3 regions. Here the immuneACCESS table is served through TCRdb, limited to in-frame sequences with V and J called. Missing clones are a known gap in these copies; in checked studies unresolved V genes cover under half, and the rest lacks a known reason. Here the sample has under 75,000 clones; around 90% occur a single time. More than 14% of the sample is in the top ten clones. The trial excluded patients who had a history of autoimmune disease or who were on systemic immunosuppression. Peripheral blood for TCR sequencing was collected from all dose cohorts at baseline, on cycle 4 day 1, and on cycle 7 day 1. Samples came from an open-label, multicenter, first-in-human phase I dose-escalation trial of ivuxolimab. Adults with locally advanced or metastatic head and neck squamous cell, hepatocellular, melanoma or renal cell carcinoma were enrolled in the trial. CD4+ and CD8+ T cells were sorted separately from peripheral blood before TCR sequencing.

Broad study findings and their caveats: On average, CD8+ T cells showed more expanded clones than CD4+ T cells after ivuxolimab. Low levels of normalized T-cell clonal expansion were also seen in some nonresponding patients. At doses of 0.1 to 3.0 mg/kg, clonal expansion of both CD4+ and CD8+ T cells in blood was seen between baseline and week 6. In the 0.1-3.0 mg/kg groups, partial responders were among the patients with the lowest normalized peripheral clonal expansion, particularly in CD8+ T cells. Antigen specificity was not determined for the clonally expanded peripheral T cells.

The CDR3, from cysteine to phenylalanine, totals 14 residues. CDR3 DNA only is kept here, 42 bases in frame from base 1. V is pared back by 2 bases and J by 3 bases, with 8 bases lying between the germline termini. Via the germline V gene, CDR1 is MNHNS and CDR2 SASEGT. Points on this clone: The specificity of this receptor is unknown. No clone much larger than this one lies a single base away; base qualities are absent.

The chain couples TRBV6-1 to TRBJ2-4; the D gene cannot be resolved reliably. This TCR was recovered from an adult with an advanced solid tumor such as melanoma, head and neck, liver or kidney cancer. Sequenced material: CD4+ or CD8+ T cells sorted from blood, taken in a trial of the OX40 agonist ivuxolimab. The CDR3 reads CASSEPTYKNIQYF. The DNA sequence reads TGTGCCAGCAGTGAACCTACCTACAAAAACATTCAGTACTTC.